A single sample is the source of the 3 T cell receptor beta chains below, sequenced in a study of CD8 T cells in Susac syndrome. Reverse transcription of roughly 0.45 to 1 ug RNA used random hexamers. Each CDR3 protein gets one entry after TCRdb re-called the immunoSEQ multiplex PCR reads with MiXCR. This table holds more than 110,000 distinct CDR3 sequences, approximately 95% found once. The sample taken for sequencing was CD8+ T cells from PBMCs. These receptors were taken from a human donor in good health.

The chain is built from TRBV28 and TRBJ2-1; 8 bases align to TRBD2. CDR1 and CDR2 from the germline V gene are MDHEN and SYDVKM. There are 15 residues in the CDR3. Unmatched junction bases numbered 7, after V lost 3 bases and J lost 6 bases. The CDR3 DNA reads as TGTGCCAGCAGTTTCCCCGGGACTAGTATCAATGAGCAGTTCTTC. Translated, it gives CASSFPGTSINEQFF.

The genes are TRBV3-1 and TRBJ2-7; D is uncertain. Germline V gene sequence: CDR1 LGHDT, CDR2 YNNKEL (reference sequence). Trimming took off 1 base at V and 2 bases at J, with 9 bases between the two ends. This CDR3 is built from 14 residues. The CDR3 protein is CASSQVKSTYEQYF. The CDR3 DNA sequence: TGTGCCAGCAGCCAAGTTAAGTCAACCTACGAGCAGTACTTC.

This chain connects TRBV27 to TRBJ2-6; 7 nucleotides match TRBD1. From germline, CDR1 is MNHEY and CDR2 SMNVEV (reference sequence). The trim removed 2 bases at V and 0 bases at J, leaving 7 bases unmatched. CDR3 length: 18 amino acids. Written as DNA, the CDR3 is TGTGCCAGCAGTTTAACAGGGGATCATCTCTCTGGGGCCAACGTCCTGACTTTC. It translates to CASSLTGDHLSGANVLTF.